These 15 T cell receptor beta chains originate from one sample sequenced in a study of Tregs in tolerant kidney transplant recipients (dated by TCRdb to between 2018 and 2021). Libraries were constructed by the immunoSEQ multiplex PCR assay. TCRdb provides this immuneACCESS table in a form limited to in-frame rearrangements. Some clones are lacking; in checked studies, under half of them reflect an unresolved V gene, and why the rest are absent is not known. This sample's listing comprises about 6,000 clones. The ten largest account for 30% to 40% of the sample. The transplants used related donors with nonmyeloablative bone marrow transplantation, and mixed chimerism in the human trials was transient. Material: CD8+ T cells from blood (PBMCs), obtained 12 months after the transplant. The source is a human patient who received a combined kidney and bone marrow transplant. It is possible that, after a transplant, some T cells come from the graft donor.

Here the CDR3 reads CASSFPGGGNQPQHF. The DNA read from the CDR3 is TGTGCCAGTAGCTTTCCAGGGGGCGGCAATCAGCCC. The chain recombines TRBV19 with TRBJ1-5; 8 bases agree with TRBD1. From the germline J gene comes the end of the CDR3, since the read stops 3 residues before it. This CDR3 comprises 15 residues. Germline values: CDR1 LNHDA, CDR2 SQIVND (reference sequence). The V segment lost 6 bases and the J segment 2 bases; nucleotides outside the gene matches: 6.

A word on this clone: Read data end 3 residues before the CDR3 end; the end is taken from the germline J gene. The chain has TRBV7-6 and TRBJ2-7; the D gene is possibly TRBD2 (6 bases). This CDR3 spans 13 amino acids. Trimming shortened V by 5 bases and J by 3 bases, and 11 bases separated the two germline ends. Germline V lookup: CDR1 SGHVS, CDR2 FNYEAQ. The chain's CDR3 is CASSPGRNYEQYF. The CDR3 bases that were read are TGTGCCAGCAGCCCGGGGAGGAACTACGAG.

In the case of this clone: The sequenced fragment ends 3 residues before the CDR3 boundary, so the rest is inferred from the germline J gene. The rearrangement joins TRBV29-1 to TRBJ2-1; D may be TRBD1 (5 bases). The germline V gene encodes CDR1 SQVTM and CDR2 ANQGSEA. With 3 bases removed from V and 7 bases from J, the gap between germline ends came to 13 bases. This CDR3 has 13 residues. The DNA read from the CDR3 is TGCAGCGTTGAGGCCATGGGGCTAAATGAG. This encodes CSVEAMGLNE. The full CDR3 sequence reads CSVEAMGLNEQFF.

A word on this clone: The read terminates 3 residues ahead of where the CDR3 ends, so the germline J gene completes it. J is TRBJ1-3 and V is TRBV5-3; D might be TRBD1 (6 bases). TRBV5-3 is placed among ORFs of uncertain function. V lost 4 bases, J lost 1 base, and 12 bases lay in between. The CDR3 length is 15 residues. The CDR3 loop reads CARSHGTPSGNTIYF. The part of the CDR3 DNA that was read is TGTGCCAGAAGCCACGGGACACCATCTGGAAACACC.

Worth noting for this clone: Read sequence stops 3 residues before the CDR3 end, and the germline J gene provides the missing end. This chain connects TRBV7-8 to TRBJ2-3, with 7 bases identical to TRBD1. The germline V gene encodes CDR1 SGHVS and CDR2 FQNEAQ. The CDR3 runs to 15 residues. Trimming took 3 bases from V and 5 from J; bases not matched to a gene: 8. The sequenced CDR3 bases are TGTGCCAGCAGCTTGATAGGGGGCCTGGGAGATACG. This sequence encodes CASSLIGGLGDT. The full CDR3 protein is CASSLIGGLGDTQYF.

With regard to this clone: The read terminates 3 residues before the CDR3 end, so the remaining end is supplied by the germline J gene. The V gene is TRBV27, the J gene TRBJ1-1; D might be TRBD1 (5 bases). CDR3 length equals 14 residues. Trimming pared 5 bases from V and 1 base from J, leaving 11 bases between. Germline CDR1 MNHEY, CDR2 SMNVEV (reference sequence). The sequenced part of the CDR3 DNA is TGTGCCAGCAGTCCGGGACTGAGGAACACTGAA. Protein product: CASSPGLRNTE. The CDR3 reads in full as CASSPGLRNTEAFF.

Concerning this clone itself: The sequence runs out 3 residues before the end of the CDR3; the remainder is reconstructed from the germline J gene. V and J are TRBV5-1 and TRBJ2-3; no reliable D call. Trimming stripped 0 bases from V and 4 bases from J, with 12 bases between. The CDR3 runs to 15 residues. The germline V gene has CDR1 SGHRS and CDR2 YFSETQ. The sequenced part of the CDR3 DNA is TGCGCCAGCAGCTTGGAGGTGCCCATCCCAGATACG. This gives the protein CASSLEVPIPDT. The whole CDR3 protein is CASSLEVPIPDTQYF.

As concerns this clone: The sequence runs out 3 residues before the end of the CDR3; the remainder is reconstructed from the germline J gene. This chain joins TRBV28 and TRBJ2-3; 7 positions agree with TRBD2. With 2 bases clipped from V and 2 bases from J, the junction kept 10 bases outside the gene matches. The CDR3 runs 17 residues. Germline V lookup: CDR1 MDHEN, CDR2 SYDVKM. CDR3 in amino acids: CASSLAPSSGATDTQYF. The sequenced CDR3 bases are TGTGCCAGCAGTTTAGCCCCCTCTAGCGGAGCCACAGATACG.

Concerning this clone itself: The read terminates 3 residues ahead of where the CDR3 ends, so the germline J gene completes it. The V gene is TRBV29-1, the J gene TRBJ2-1; TRBD2 agrees at 10 bases. The ends lost 1 base at V and 3 bases at J; junction bases unmatched: 12. CDR1 and CDR2 (germline): SQVTM, ANQGSEA. This CDR3 has 18 amino acids. The CDR3 loop is CSVEGSLAGEKDYNEQFF. CDR3 DNA (partial): TGCAGCGTTGAAGGTTCGCTAGCGGGAGAAAAAGACTACAATGAG.

In regard to this clone: The sequence runs out 3 residues before the end of the CDR3; the remainder is reconstructed from the germline J gene. The V and J genes are TRBV5-6 and TRBJ1-1, with D perhaps TRBD1 (6 bases). The V gene's germline CDR1 is SGHDT and CDR2 YYEEEE. The CDR3 extends over 15 amino acids. Trimming stripped 0 bases from V and 2 bases from J, with 11 bases between. The CDR3 loop reads CASSLGARGNTEAFF. The sequenced part of the CDR3 DNA is TGTGCCAGCAGCTTGGGTGCCAGGGGCAACACTGAA.

Details on this clone: The read ends 3 residues before the CDR3 terminus; that terminus is restored from the germline J gene. The J gene is TRBJ2-1, the V gene TRBV28, with 7 bases aligning to TRBD2. The trim removed 4 bases at V and 6 bases at J, leaving 12 bases unmatched. The CDR3 loop spans 16 amino acids. CDR1 and CDR2 from the germline V gene are MDHEN and SYDVKM. CDR3 DNA (partial): TGTGCCAGCAGTTACCGGACTAGTCTCTCCCTCAATGAG. This sequence encodes CASSYRTSLSLNE. The complete CDR3 protein is CASSYRTSLSLNEQFF.

CDR3 region: CASSWATSGRADTQYF. CDR3 DNA, as far as it was read: TGCGCCAGCAGCTGGGCGACTAGCGGGAGGGCAGATACG. This rearrangement joins TRBV5-1 to TRBJ2-3; 14 nucleotides match TRBD2. The DNA ends 3 residues before the CDR3 does, and the rest of the CDR3 is filled in from the germline J gene. The V gene's germline CDR1 is SGHRS and CDR2 YFSETQ. J lost 4 bases, V lost 3 bases, and 4 bases had no gene match. The CDR3 runs to 16 residues.

On this clone: The read ends 3 residues early relative to the CDR3; the germline J gene fills the gap. V usage is TRBV20-1 and J usage is TRBJ2-1; the D gene is possibly TRBD2 (5 bases). The CDR3 totals 13 residues. Trimming removed 2 bases from V and 8 bases from J, with 13 bases in between. Germline CDR1 DFQATT, CDR2 SNEGSKA (reference sequence). The part of the CDR3 DNA that was read is TGCAGTGCTAGAACCCTAGCTTCCTATGAG. This translates into CSARTLASYE. From start to end, the CDR3 is CSARTLASYEQFF.

On this clone itself: With the read ending 3 residues before the CDR3 end, the germline J gene is used to fill in that end. The chain couples TRBV7-3 to TRBJ2-7, with TRBD2 matching 7 bases. The CDR3 extends over 13 amino acids. CDR1 is SGHTA, CDR2 FQGTGA, per germline. With 2 bases clipped from V and 5 bases from J, the junction kept 3 bases outside the gene matches. CDR3 residues: CASSLAGAHEQYF. The covered CDR3 bases are TGTGCCAGCAGCTTAGCGGGAGCGCACGAG.

Comments on this clone: Coverage ceases 3 residues before the CDR3 finishes, and the germline J gene fills in the end. This chain joins TRBV5-1 and TRBJ2-7; the D gene is possibly TRBD1 (5 bases). Germline CDR1 reads SGHRS; CDR2 reads YFSETQ. Trimming shortened V by 4 bases and J by 1 base, and 15 bases separated the two germline ends. The CDR3 is 15 residues long. The CDR3 loop reads CASSPVETESYEQYF. CDR3 DNA, as far as it was read: TGCGCCAGCAGCCCCGTAGAGACAGAATCCTACGAG.